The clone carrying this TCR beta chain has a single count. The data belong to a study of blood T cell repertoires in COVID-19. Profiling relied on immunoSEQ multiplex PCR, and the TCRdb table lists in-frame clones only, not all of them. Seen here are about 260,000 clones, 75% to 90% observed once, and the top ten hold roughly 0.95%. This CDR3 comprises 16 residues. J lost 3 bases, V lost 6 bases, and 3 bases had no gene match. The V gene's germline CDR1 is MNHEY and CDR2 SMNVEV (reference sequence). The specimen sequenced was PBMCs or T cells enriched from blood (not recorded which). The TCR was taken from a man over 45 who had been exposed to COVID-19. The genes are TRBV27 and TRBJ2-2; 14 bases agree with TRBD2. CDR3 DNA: TGTGCCAGCAGGGGACTAGCGGGGGCCGACACCGGGGAGCTGTTTTTT. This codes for CASRGLAGADTGELFF.